Each of the 4 T cell receptor beta chains below was sequenced from the same sample in a study of T-cell memory formation after mild COVID-19. MiXCR was run by TCRdb on the 5' RACE reads, yielding one entry per CDR3 protein. This table holds about 290,000 distinct CDR3 sequences, approximately 16% found once. The sequenced material came from PBMCs or a T cell subset sorted from them (not recorded which). Source of these receptors: a man aged 18-30 years who had mild COVID-19 (a few samples of this study predate the infection). Cell type and time point are not known.

The CDR3 nucleotides read TGTGCCAGCAGCTTGAAACCGGGACAGGCCCCACCTTACTATGGCTACACCTTC. As protein: CASSLKPGQAPPYYGYTF. This sequence joins TRBV7-8 and TRBJ1-2; TRBD1 matches at 8 bases. Unmatched junction bases numbered 15, after V lost 3 bases and J lost 3 bases. The CDR3 runs to 18 residues. Looked up from germline, CDR1 is SGHVS and CDR2 is FQNEAQ.

This clonotype was counted between two and nine times. The V gene is TRBV18, the J gene TRBJ2-7, with 7 positions matching TRBD1. The CDR3 consists of 15 residues. Germline V gene sequence: CDR1 KGHSH, CDR2 LQKENI. Trimming cost V 5 bases and J 4 bases; bases outside gene matches: 11. The CDR3 nucleotides read TGTGCCAGCTCAGATCAAAAAGACAGGGCTTACGAGCAGTACTTC. Its translation is CASSDQKDRAYEQYF. Combining the CDR3 with reference TRBV18 and TRBJ2-7 gives the whole variable domain NAGVMQNPRHLVRRRGQEARLRCSPMKGHSHVYWYRQLPEEGLKFMVYLQKENIIDESGMPKERFSAEFPKEGPSILRIQQVVRGDSAAYFCASSDQKDRAYEQYFGPGTRLTVT.

This clonotype appeared a few times. The rearrangement joins TRBV7-2 to TRBJ1-2; tentative D call: TRBD1 (6 bases). Deletions cut 5 bases from V and 5 bases from J, with 15 bases between. Germline CDR1 SGHTA, CDR2 FQGNSA. The CDR3 runs 14 residues. The chain's CDR3 is CASSRTGSVYGYTF. The CDR3 DNA sequence: TGTGCCAGCAGCCGTACAGGGAGTGTGTATGGCTACACCTTC.

This chain uses TRBV7-2 with TRBJ2-3; 15 bases line up with TRBD2. V trimming: 5 bases; J trimming: 0 bases; junction bases outside the gene matches: 6. Germline V gives CDR1 SGHTA, CDR2 FQGNSA. The CDR3 has 18 residues. In DNA form, the CDR3 reads TGTGCCAGCAGCACGTGGACTAGCGGGGGGGCAAGCACAGATACGCAGTATTTT. This encodes CASSTWTSGGASTDTQYF.